This T cell receptor (beta chain) was sequenced in a study of radiotherapy plus CTLA-4 blockade in lung cancer. Germline V CDR1 and CDR2: SGHRS, YFSETQ. The CDR3 consists of 14 residues. After removal of 3 bases from V and 5 bases from J, the junction contained 6 bases not matched to a gene. This clone was seen a few times. The table came from immunoSEQ multiplex PCR; TCRdb's copy has only in-frame clones and leaves some out. The repertoire holds over 100,000 clones, with over 65% as singletons. This TCR was sampled from a human donor with non-small cell lung cancer that progressed on radiotherapy plus ipilimumab. Some clones in this sample may be carry-over from other donors' samples. Sequencing was performed on peripheral blood, taken from a patient treated with radiotherapy plus ipilimumab. The rearrangement joins TRBV5-1 to TRBJ2-5; 8 bases are shared with TRBD2. CDR3 amino acids: CASSYTSGGETQYF. The CDR3 DNA follows: TGCGCCAGCAGCTATACTAGCGGAGGGGAGACCCAGTACTTC.